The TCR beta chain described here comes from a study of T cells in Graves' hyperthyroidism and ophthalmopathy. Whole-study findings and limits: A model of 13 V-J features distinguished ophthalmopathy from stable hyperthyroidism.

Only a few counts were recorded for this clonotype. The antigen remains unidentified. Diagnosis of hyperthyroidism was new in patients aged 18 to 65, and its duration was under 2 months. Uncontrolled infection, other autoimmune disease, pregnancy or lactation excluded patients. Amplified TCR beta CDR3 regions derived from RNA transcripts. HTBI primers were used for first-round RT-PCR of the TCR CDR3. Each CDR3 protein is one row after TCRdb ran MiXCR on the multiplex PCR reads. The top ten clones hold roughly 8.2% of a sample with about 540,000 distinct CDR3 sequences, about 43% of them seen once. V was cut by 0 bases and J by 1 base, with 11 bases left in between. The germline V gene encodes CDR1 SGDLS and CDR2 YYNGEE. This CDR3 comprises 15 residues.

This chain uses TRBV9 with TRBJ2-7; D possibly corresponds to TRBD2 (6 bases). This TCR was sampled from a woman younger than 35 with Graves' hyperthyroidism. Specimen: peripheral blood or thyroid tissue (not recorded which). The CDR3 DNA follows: TGTGCCAGCAGCGTAGACCGGGAGCGATCCTACGAGCAGTACTTC. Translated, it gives CASSVDRERSYEQYF.